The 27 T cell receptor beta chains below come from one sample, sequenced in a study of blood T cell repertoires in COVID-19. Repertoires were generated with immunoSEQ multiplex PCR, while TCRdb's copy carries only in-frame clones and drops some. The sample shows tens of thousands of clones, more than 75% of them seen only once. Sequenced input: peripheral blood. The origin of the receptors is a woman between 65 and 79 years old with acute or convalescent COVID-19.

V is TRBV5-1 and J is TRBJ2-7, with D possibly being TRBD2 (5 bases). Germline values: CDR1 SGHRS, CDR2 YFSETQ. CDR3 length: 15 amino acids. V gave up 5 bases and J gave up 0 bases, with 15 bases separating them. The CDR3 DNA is TGCGCCAGCAGACCCACCCCGGGGAGCTCCTACGAGCAGTACGTC. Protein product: CASRPTPGSSYEQYV.

The CDR3 nucleotides are TGTGCCAGCTCACGTTCAGGGTCTAGCACAGATACGCAGTATTTT. It specifies CASSRSGSSTDTQYF. The rearrangement links TRBV18 to TRBJ2-3; D possibly corresponds to TRBD1 (5 bases). The CDR3 extends over 15 amino acids. Germline values: CDR1 KGHSH, CDR2 LQKENI. V was clipped by 4 bases and J by 0 bases, with 11 bases between them.

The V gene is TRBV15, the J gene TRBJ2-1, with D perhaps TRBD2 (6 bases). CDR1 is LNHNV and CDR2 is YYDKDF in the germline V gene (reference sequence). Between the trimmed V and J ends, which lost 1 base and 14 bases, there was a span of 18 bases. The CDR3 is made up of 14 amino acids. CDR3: CATSRVPGLLKEFF. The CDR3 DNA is TGTGCCACCAGCAGAGTCCCGGGACTCCTAAAGGAGTTCTTC.

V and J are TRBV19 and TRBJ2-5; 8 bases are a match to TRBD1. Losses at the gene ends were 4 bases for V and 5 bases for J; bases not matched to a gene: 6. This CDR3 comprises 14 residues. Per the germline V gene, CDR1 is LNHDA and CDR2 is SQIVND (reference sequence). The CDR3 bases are TGTGCCAGTAGTAGGAGGACAGGGAGCGAGACCCAGTACTTC. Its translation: CASSRRTGSETQYF.

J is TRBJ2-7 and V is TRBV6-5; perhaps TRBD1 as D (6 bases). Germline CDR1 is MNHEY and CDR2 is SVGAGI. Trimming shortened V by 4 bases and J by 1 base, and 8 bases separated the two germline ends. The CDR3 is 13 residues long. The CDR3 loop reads CASSWGQSYEQYV. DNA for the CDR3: TGTGCCAGCAGTTGGGGACAATCCTACGAGCAGTACGTC.

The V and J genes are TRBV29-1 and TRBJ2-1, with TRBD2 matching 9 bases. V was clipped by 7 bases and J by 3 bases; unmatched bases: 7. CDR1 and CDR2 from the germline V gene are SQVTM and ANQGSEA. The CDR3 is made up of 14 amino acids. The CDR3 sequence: CSGAGTSSYNEQFF. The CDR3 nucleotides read TGCAGCGGCGCCGGGACTAGCAGCTACAATGAGCAGTTCTTC.

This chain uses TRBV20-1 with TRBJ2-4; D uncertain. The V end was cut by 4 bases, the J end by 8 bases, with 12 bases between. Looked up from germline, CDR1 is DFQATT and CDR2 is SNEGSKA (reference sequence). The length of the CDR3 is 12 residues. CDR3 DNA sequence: TGCAGTGCTACTGACGGCCGGGACATTCAGTACTTC. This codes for CSATDGRDIQYF.

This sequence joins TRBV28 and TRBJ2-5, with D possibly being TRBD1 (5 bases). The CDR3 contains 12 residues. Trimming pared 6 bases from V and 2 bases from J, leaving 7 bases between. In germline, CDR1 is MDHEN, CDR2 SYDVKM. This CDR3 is CASRSGQETQYF. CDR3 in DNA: TGTGCCAGCAGGTCAGGGCAAGAGACCCAGTACTTC.

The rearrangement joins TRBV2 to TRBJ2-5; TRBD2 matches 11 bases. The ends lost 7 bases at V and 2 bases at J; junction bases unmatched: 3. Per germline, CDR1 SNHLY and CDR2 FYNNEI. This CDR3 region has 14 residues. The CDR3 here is CASTRLAGQETQYF. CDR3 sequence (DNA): TGTGCCAGCACCCGACTAGCGGGACAAGAGACCCAGTACTTC. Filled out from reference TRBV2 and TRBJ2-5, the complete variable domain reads EPEVTQTPSHQVTQMGQEVILRCVPISNHLYFYWYRQILGQKVEFLVSFYNNEISEKSEIFDDQFSVERPDGSNFTLKIRSTKLEDSAMYFCASTRLAGQETQYFGPGTRLLVL.

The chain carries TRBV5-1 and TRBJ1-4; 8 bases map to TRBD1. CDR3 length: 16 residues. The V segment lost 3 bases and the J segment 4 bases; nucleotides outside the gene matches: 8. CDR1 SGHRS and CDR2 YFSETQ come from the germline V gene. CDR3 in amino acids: CASSSELTGVNEKLFF. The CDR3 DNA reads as TGCGCCAGCAGCTCGGAACTGACAGGGGTTAATGAAAAACTGTTTTTT.

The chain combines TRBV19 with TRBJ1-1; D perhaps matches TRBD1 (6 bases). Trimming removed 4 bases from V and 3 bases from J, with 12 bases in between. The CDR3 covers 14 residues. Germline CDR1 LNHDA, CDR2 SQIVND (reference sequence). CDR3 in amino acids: CASSRQDRDTEAFF. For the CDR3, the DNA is TGTGCCAGTAGTAGACAGGATCGGGACACTGAAGCTTTCTTT.

The CDR3 is CASSLQGASGLFSEAFF. The CDR3 nucleotides are TGTGCCAGCAGTCTACAGGGGGCCTCGGGCCTCTTCTCTGAAGCTTTCTTT. This chain uses TRBV6-6 with TRBJ1-1; 9 bases match TRBD1. The germline gives CDR1 MNHNY, CDR2 SVGAGI (reference sequence). This CDR3 region has 17 residues. Trimming took 5 bases from V and 6 from J; bases not matched to a gene: 16.

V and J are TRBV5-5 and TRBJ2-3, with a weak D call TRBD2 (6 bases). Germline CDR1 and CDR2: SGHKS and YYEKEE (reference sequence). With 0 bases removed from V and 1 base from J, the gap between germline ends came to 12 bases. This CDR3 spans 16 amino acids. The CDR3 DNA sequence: TGTGCCAGCAGCTTGGCCGGGGAGGCGCGCACAGATACGCAGTATTTT. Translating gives CASSLAGEARTDTQYF.

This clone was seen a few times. CDR3 protein: CASSLGGGSYEQFF. Written as DNA, the CDR3 is TGTGCCAGCAGCTTGGGGGGCGGGAGTTATGAGCAGTTCTTC. The chain recombines TRBV7-2 with TRBJ2-1; D perhaps matches TRBD2 (7 bases). Germline lookup yields CDR1 SGHTA and CDR2 FQGNSA. The CDR3 extends over 14 amino acids. V was clipped by 3 bases and J by 8 bases, with 14 bases between them.

The CDR3 coding sequence is TGTGCCTGGGGGGGGTTCGCTAGCGCTGAAGCTTTCTTT. This encodes CAWGGFASAEAFF. V gene TRBV30 combines with J gene TRBJ1-1; D perhaps matches TRBD1 (5 bases). The CDR3 is made up of 13 amino acids. Germline V gives CDR1 GTSNPN, CDR2 SVGIG (reference sequence). The V end lost 5 bases, the J end lost 6 bases, and 16 bases lay between the germline ends.

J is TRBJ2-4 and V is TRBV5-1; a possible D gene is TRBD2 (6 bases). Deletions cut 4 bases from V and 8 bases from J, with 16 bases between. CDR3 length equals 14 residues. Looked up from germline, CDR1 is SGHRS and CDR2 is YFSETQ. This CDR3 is CASSGGIGKDIQYF. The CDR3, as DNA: TGCGCCAGCAGCGGGGGGATCGGAAAAGACATTCAGTACTTC.

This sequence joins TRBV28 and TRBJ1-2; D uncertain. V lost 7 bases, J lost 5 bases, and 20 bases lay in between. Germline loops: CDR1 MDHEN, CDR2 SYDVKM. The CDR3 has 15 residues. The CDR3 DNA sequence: TGTGCCAGCAATCCCTCTGTGGAGACCCTATATGGCTACACCTTC. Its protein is CASNPSVETLYGYTF.

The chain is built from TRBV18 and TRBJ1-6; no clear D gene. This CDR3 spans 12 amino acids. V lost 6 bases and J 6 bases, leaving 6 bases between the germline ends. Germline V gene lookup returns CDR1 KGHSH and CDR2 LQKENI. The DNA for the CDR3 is TGTGCCAGCTCGCCGGGTAATTCACCCCTCCACTTT. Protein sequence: CASSPGNSPLHF. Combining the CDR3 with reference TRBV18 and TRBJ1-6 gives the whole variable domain NAGVMQNPRHLVRRRGQEARLRCSPMKGHSHVYWYRQLPEEGLKFMVYLQKENIIDESGMPKERFSAEFPKEGPSILRIQQVVRGDSAAYFCASSPGNSPLHFGNGTRLTVT.

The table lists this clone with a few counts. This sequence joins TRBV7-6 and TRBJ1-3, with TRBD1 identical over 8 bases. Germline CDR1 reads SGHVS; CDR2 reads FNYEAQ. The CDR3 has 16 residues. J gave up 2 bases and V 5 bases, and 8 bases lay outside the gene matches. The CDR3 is CASSRGDRGTGNTIYF. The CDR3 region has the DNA TGTGCCAGCAGCCGGGGTGACAGGGGTACTGGAAACACCATATATTTT.

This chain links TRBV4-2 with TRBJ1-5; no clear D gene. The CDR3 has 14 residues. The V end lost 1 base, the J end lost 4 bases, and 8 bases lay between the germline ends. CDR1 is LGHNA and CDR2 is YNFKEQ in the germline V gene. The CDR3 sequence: CASSQAGENQPQHF. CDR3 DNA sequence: TGTGCCAGCAGCCAAGCCGGGGAAAATCAGCCCCAGCATTTT.

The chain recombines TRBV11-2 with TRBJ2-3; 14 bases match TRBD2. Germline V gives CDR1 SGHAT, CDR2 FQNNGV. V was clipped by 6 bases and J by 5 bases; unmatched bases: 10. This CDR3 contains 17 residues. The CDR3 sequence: CASRLLPGLAGEDTQYF. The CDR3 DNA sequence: TGTGCCAGCAGACTCCTACCGGGACTAGCGGGAGAAGATACGCAGTATTTT.

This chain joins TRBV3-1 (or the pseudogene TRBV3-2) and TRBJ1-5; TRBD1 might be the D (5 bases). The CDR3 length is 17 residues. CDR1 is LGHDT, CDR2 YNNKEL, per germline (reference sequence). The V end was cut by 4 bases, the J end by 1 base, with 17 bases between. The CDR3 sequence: CASSPQGSGVSNQPQHF. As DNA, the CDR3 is TGTGCCAGCAGCCCGCAGGGCTCGGGTGTGAGCAATCAGCCCCAGCATTTT.

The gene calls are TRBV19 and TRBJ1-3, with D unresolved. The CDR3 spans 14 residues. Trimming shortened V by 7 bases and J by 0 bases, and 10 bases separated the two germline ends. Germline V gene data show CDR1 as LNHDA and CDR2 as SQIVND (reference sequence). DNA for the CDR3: TGTGCCAGTATAGCCCCCAGCTCTGGAAACACCATATATTTT. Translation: CASIAPSSGNTIYF.

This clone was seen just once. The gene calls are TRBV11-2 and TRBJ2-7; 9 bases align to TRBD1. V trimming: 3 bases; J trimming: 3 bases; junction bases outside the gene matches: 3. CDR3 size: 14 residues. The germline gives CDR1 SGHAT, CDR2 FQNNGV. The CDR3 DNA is TGTGCCAGCAGCTTCCCGGGACAGGGCTACGAGCAGTACGTC. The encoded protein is CASSFPGQGYEQYV.

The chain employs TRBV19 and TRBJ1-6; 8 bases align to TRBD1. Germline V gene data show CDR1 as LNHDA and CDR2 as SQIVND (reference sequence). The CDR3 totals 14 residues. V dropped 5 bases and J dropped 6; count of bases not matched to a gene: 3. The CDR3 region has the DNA TGTGCCAGTAGTGTCGGACAGGGTAATTCACCCCTCCACTTT. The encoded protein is CASSVGQGNSPLHF.

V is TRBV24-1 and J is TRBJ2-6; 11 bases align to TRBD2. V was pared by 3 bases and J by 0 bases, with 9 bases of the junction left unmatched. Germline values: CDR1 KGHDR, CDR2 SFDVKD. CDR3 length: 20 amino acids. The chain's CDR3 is CATSDRATSGVYSGANVLTF. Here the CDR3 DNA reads TGTGCCACCAGTGATCGTGCGACTAGCGGGGTTTACTCTGGGGCCAACGTCCTGACTTTC.

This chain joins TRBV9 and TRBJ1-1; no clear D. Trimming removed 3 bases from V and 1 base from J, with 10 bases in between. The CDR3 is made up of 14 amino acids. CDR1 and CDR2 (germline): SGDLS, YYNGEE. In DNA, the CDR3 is TGTGCCAGCAGCGCGCTACAGACGAACACTGAAGCTTTCTTT. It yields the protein CASSALQTNTEAFF.